This TCR beta chain emerged from a study of blood T cell repertoires in COVID-19. Study as a whole: Specimens from acute and convalescent COVID-19 originated in the United States, Italy and Spain. Sources were T cells, B-cell-depleted T cells, or PBMCs; the material itself was cDNA or gDNA.

The germline V gene encodes CDR1 LGHDT and CDR2 YNNKEL (reference sequence). V dropped 2 bases and J dropped 0; count of bases not matched to a gene: 10. The CDR3 covers 18 residues. Authors' methods: Researchers report that nucleated cell counts were estimated from reference gene primer amplification. Libraries were prepared by immunoSEQ multiplex PCR; TCRdb keeps only in-frame clonotypes and omits some of them. That table furnishes V, J and clone size, whereas the DNA furnished D and trimming. Of approximately 59,000 clones listed, about 83% are singletons. The chain is built from TRBV3-1 (or the pseudogene TRBV3-2) and TRBJ2-1; 7 positions agree with TRBD2. Source material: peripheral blood. The clonotype originates from a woman aged 80 or older with acute or convalescent COVID-19. The CDR3 here is CASSQLQTSRSSYNEQFF. CDR3 in DNA: TGTGCCAGCAGCCAATTGCAGACTAGCCGGAGCTCCTACAATGAGCAGTTCTTC.